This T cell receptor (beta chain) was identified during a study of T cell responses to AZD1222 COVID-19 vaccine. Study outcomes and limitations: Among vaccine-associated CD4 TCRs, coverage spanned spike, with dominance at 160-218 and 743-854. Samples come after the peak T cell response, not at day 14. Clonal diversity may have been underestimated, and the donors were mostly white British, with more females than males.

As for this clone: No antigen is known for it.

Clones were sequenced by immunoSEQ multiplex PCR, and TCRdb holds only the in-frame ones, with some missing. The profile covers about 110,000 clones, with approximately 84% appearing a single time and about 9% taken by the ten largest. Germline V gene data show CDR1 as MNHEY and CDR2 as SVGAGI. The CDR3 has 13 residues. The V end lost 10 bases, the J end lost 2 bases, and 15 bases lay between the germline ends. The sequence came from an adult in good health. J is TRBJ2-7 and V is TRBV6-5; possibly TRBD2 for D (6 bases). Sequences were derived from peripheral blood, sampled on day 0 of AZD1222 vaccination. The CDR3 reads CATRLGLPYEQYF. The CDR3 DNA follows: TGTGCCACCCGACTAGGCCTCCCCTACGAGCAGTACTTC.